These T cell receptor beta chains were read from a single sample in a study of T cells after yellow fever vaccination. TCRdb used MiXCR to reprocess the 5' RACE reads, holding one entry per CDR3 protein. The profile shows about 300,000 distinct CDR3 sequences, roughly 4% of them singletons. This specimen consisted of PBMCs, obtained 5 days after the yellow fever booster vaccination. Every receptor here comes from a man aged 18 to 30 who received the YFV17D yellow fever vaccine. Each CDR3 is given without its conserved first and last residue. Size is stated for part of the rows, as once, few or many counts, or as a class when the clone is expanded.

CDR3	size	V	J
ASIWRDGNTEAF	few	TRBV7-2	TRBJ1-1
ASSSSRGRKANYGYT	few	TRBV11-2	TRBJ1-2
ASSLTAGTGSQPQH	few	TRBV6-5	TRBJ1-5
ASSLRTSPDTQY	many	TRBV7-8	TRBJ2-3
ASSESVGVAYGYT	few	TRBV25-1	TRBJ1-2
ASSQDLTGELYEQY	-	TRBV4-1	TRBJ2-7
CVTPGQNQPQH	-	TRBV29-1	TRBJ1-5
ASSLGWTNNNEQF	many	TRBV7-9	TRBJ2-1
ASSLDRELDTQY	many	TRBV11-2	TRBJ2-3
ASSPGAPGANVLT	many	TRBV18	TRBJ2-6
SASSADSRNTIY	-	TRBV20-1	TRBJ1-3
ASTQVVRGTQY	few	TRBV14	TRBJ2-3
ASSVGQAEGGQPQH	few	TRBV6-1	TRBJ1-5
ASSQGPSTGELF	many	TRBV4-1	TRBJ2-2
ASSPYGTGDSDTQY	few	TRBV18	TRBJ2-3
ASSLVQSHSSYEQY	few	TRBV7-9	TRBJ2-7
ASSRRAGDYNEQF	-	TRBV12-3/TRBV12-4	TRBJ2-1
ASRMGQGASDTQY	few	TRBV10-1	TRBJ2-3
ASSPPSAAMNTEAF	few	TRBV18	TRBJ1-1
ASKEAAYNEQF	-	TRBV11-2	TRBJ2-1
ASRRQGATGELF	few	TRBV6-2/TRBV6-3	TRBJ2-2
ASSLGSARWGELF	-	TRBV7-6	TRBJ2-2
ASSQAHDNEQF	few	TRBV3-1	TRBJ2-1
SAWTSGGSSYTQY	-	TRBV20-1	TRBJ2-3
ASSFLADTQY	many	TRBV11-2	TRBJ2-3
ASSQGWGGGTYEQY	few	TRBV3-1	TRBJ2-7
ASSQARRGYGYT	many	TRBV4-3	TRBJ1-2
ASRPRSLSGGTGELF	few	TRBV5-1	TRBJ2-2
SVVVINRVDSPLH	many	TRBV20-1	TRBJ1-6
ASGIRLGNQPQH	few	TRBV6-2/TRBV6-3	TRBJ1-5
ASSLGGREAF	many	TRBV13	TRBJ1-1
ATSRDVGLYGYT	few	TRBV15	TRBJ1-2
ASSQDNEQF	many	TRBV3-1	TRBJ2-1
SAPDPGPNTGELF	many	TRBV20-1	TRBJ2-2
ASSYSKTSLKNIQY	-	TRBV6-5	TRBJ2-4
ASSLASGQGKNIQY	-	TRBV11-1	TRBJ2-4
ASSLLDNEQF	many	TRBV7-9	TRBJ2-1
ASSPPRLAGGPAIPQY	-	TRBV11-1	TRBJ2-3
ASSLGNVDSVSNEQF	many	TRBV5-1	TRBJ2-1
ASSTDFYEQY	few	TRBV18	TRBJ2-7
ASSLQGAGGGYT	many	TRBV7-2	TRBJ1-2
ASRLEPNMNYGYT	-	TRBV2	TRBJ1-2
ASSLYLPAGGPDGTQY	few	TRBV12-3/TRBV12-4	TRBJ2-3
ASSLGLSGGTDTQY	few	TRBV5-1	TRBJ2-3
ASSQAPVGGEKIRADTQY	few	TRBV4-3	TRBJ2-3
ASRSGRQYQETQY	few	TRBV6-2/TRBV6-3	TRBJ2-5
ASRGQPFTYEQY	few	TRBV2	TRBJ2-7
ASSQEGGFPKFNEQF	few	TRBV4-2	TRBJ2-1
SVEESKGFRDYGYT	few	TRBV29-1	TRBJ1-2
SARRDRGIYEQY	-	TRBV20-1	TRBJ2-7
ASSGPMRASSYEQY	many	TRBV6-4	TRBJ2-7
ASSEDWPDTQY	few	TRBV21-1	TRBJ2-3
ASSERLSEETQY	many	TRBV6-1	TRBJ2-5
ASSVIGQVAKNIQY	many	TRBV7-2	TRBJ2-4
ASSFSGLGTQY	few	TRBV7-2	TRBJ2-5
ASSYPTDRYGYT	-	TRBV7-9	TRBJ1-2
SATNEDGNTEAF	few	TRBV20-1	TRBJ1-1